The 2 T cell receptor beta chains presented below share a single source sample, sequenced in a study of tumor and adjacent non-tumor tissue in lung cancer. Three rounds of nested PCR, following a modified ARM-PCR protocol, produced the TCRbeta library. TCRdb re-called the multiplex PCR reads through MiXCR, storing one row per CDR3 protein. The data contain around 80,000 distinct CDR3 sequences, around 80% of them singletons. This sample's RNA came from whole unsorted tissue. This non-tumor lung sample came from over 3 cm beyond the tumor edge. Sequencing was done on a sample of distant non-tumor lung tissue. These receptors were taken from a man in his 70s with non-small cell lung cancer.

A word on this clonotype: The germline gene is not matched at one end of the junction; a read error may be the cause. This sequence joins TRBV13 and TRBJ1-2; D remains unclear. The CDR3 is 13 residues long. The germline CDR1 and CDR2 sequences are PRHDT and FYEKMQ (reference sequence). The CDR3 here is CASRIHWEEGYAF. The CDR3 coding sequence is TGTGCCAGCAGGATTCACTGGGAAGAAGGCTACGCCTTC.

Note on this clonotype: At one end the junction does not follow the germline gene, possibly because of a read error. The chain combines TRBV4-1 with TRBJ1-1, with TRBD1 as a possible D gene (5 bases). The CDR3 consists of 15 residues. Germline V gives CDR1 MGHRA, CDR2 YSYEKL. The CDR3 nucleotides are TGCACCAGGAGCCAAGGACAAGGCTGGAACACTGAAGCTTTCTTT. Translation: CTRSQGQGWNTEAFF.